What follows are 5 T cell receptor beta chains derived from one specimen sequenced in a study of Ad26.COV2.S vaccination and SARS-CoV-2 variants. The treatment here: around 19 received Ad26.COV2.S at low or high dose, single or two shots; about 5 received placebo; per-sample allocation not given. The samples were gathered on day 63 after the first injection of vaccine or placebo. Some clones are missing from TCRdb's copy, which holds only in-frame ones; the method was immunoSEQ multiplex PCR. The table includes some 390,000 clones, approximately 91% detected once. The sample here was peripheral blood, taken in a trial of Ad26.COV2.S vaccine versus placebo. These receptors were obtained from a person between 18 and 60 years old who received the Ad26.COV2.S COVID-19 vaccine or a placebo.

V is TRBV15 and J is TRBJ2-7, with 7 bases fitting TRBD2. CDR1 and CDR2 from the germline V gene are LNHNV and YYDKDF (reference sequence). The CDR3 runs 16 residues. J lost 0 bases, V lost 2 bases, and 7 bases had no gene match. The CDR3 nucleotides read TGTGCCACCAGCAGAACGCCAGCGGGGTCCTCCTACGAGCAGTACTTC. Protein sequence: CATSRTPAGSSYEQYF.

This rearrangement joins TRBV6-2 or TRBV6-3 to TRBJ1-1; D remains ambiguous. The V gene lost 4 bases and the J gene lost 1 base, with 10 bases spanning the gap. The germline V gene has CDR1 MNHEY and CDR2 SVGEGT. The CDR3 is 14 residues long. As DNA, the CDR3 is TGTGCCAGCAGTTTGACGGAGGCGAACACTGAAGCTTTCTTT. Protein product: CASSLTEANTEAFF.

The chain employs TRBV27 and TRBJ1-1; D is possibly TRBD1 (6 bases). Trimming stripped 7 bases from V and 5 bases from J, with 14 bases between. Germline CDR1 and CDR2: MNHEY and SMNVEV (reference sequence). The CDR3 loop spans 13 amino acids. Written as DNA, the CDR3 is TGTGCCAGCACAGCGCAGGGGAGGACTGAAGCTTTCTTT. Translation gives CASTAQGRTEAFF.

V is TRBV12-3 or TRBV12-4 and J is TRBJ2-4; the D is unclear. The CDR3 runs to 13 residues. Trimming pared 1 base from V and 8 bases from J, leaving 9 bases between. In DNA form, the CDR3 reads TGTGCCAGCAGTTTAGGACGTCGAGACATTCAGTACTTC. Its translation is CASSLGRRDIQYF.

The chain combines TRBV6-5 with TRBJ2-1; a weak D match, TRBD1 (6 bases). Germline CDR1 reads MNHEY; CDR2 reads SVGAGI. CDR3 length: 13 amino acids. Trimming shortened V by 7 bases and J by 5 bases, and 12 bases separated the two germline ends. DNA for the CDR3: TGTGCCAGCATTTCGGACAGCCACAATGAGCAGTTCTTC. It encodes CASISDSHNEQFF.